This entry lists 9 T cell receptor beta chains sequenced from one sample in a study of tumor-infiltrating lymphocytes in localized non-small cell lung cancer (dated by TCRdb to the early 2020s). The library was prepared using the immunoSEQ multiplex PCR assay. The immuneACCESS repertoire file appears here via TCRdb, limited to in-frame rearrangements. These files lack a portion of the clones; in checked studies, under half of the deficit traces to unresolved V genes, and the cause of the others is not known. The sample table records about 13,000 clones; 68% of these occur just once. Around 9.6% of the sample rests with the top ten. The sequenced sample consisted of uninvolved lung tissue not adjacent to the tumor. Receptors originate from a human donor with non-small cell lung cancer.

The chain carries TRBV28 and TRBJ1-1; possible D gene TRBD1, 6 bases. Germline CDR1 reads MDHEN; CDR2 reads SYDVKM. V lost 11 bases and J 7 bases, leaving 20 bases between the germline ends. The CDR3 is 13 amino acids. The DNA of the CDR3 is TGTGCCGGGGGGGGTGGGACACGCAATGAAGCTTTCTTT. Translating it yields CAGGGGTRNEAFF.

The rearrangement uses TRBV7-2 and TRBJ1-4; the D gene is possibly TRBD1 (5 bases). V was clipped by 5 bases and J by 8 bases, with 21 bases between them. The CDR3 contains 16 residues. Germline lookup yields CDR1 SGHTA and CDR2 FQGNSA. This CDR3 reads CASSLRIRADGEKLFF. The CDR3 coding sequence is TGTGCCAGCAGCCTACGAATCAGGGCGGACGGGGAAAAACTGTTTTTT.

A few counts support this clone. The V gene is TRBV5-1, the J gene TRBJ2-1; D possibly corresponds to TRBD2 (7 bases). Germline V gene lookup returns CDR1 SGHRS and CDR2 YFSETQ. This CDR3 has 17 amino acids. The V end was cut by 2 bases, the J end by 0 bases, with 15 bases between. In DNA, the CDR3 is TGCGCCAGCAGCTTCGGAACGGGGGGCCGCTCCTACAATGAGCAGTTCTTC. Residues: CASSFGTGGRSYNEQFF.

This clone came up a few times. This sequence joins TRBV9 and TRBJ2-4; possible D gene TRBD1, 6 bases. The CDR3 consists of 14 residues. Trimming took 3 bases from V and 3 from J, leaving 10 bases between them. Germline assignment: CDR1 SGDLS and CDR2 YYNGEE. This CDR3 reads CASSGGQSKNIQYF. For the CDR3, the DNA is TGTGCCAGCAGCGGTGGACAGAGCAAAAACATTCAGTACTTC.

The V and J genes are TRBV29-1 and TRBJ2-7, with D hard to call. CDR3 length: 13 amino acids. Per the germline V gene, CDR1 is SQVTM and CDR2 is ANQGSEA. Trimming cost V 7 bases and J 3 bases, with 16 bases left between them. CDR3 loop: CSAAVWQDYEQYF. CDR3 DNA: TGCAGCGCCGCGGTGTGGCAAGACTACGAGCAGTACTTC.

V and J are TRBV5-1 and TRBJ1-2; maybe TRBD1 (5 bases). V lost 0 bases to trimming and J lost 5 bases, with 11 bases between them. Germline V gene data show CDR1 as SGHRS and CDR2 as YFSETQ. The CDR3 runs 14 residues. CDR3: CASSLDGAEYGYTF. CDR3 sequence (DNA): TGCGCCAGCAGCTTGGACGGGGCCGAGTATGGCTACACCTTC.

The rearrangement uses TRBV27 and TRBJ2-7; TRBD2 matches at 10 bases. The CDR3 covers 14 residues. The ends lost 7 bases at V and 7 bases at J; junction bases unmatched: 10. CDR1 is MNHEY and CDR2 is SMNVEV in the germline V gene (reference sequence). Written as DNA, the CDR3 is TGTGCCAGCATTCGGACTAGCGGAGGATGGGAGCAGTACTTC. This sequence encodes CASIRTSGGWEQYF.

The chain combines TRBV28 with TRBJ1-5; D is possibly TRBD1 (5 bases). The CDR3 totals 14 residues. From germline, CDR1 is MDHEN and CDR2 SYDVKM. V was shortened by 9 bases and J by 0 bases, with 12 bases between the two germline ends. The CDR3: CASRPGPSNQPQHF. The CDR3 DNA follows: TGTGCCAGTAGGCCGGGACCTAGCAATCAGCCCCAGCATTTT.

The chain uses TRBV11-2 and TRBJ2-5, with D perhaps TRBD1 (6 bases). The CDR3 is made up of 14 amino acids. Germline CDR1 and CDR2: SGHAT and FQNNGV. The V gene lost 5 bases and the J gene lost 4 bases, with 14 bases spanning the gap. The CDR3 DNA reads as TGTGCCAGCAGCACGCGCCGGGACACAGAGACCCAGTACTTC. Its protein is CASSTRRDTETQYF. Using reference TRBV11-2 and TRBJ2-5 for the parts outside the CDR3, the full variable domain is EAGVAQSPRYKIIEKRQSVAFWCNPISGHATLYWYQQILGQGPKLLIQFQNNGVVDDSQLPKDRFSAERLKGVDSTLKIQPAKLEDSAVYLCASSTRRDTETQYFGPGTRLLVL.